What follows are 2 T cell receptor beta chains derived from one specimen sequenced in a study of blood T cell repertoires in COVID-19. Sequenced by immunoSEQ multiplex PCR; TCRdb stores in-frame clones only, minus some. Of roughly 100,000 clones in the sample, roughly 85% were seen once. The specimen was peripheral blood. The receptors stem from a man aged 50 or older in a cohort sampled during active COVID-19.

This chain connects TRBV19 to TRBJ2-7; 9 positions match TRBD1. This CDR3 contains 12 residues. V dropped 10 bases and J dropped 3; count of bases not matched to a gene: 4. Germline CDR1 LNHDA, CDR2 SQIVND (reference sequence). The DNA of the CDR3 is TGTGCCACCGGGACAGGGATCTACGAGCAGTACTTC. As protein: CATGTGIYEQYF.

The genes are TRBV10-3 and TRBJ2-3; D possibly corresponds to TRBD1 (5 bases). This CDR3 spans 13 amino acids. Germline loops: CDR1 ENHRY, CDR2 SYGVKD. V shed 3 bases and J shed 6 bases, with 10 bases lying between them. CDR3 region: CAISDRTSDTQYF. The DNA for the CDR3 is TGTGCCATCAGTGATCGGACATCGGATACGCAGTATTTT.